This passage covers 25 T cell receptor beta chains from one sample sequenced in a study of blood T cells in healthy people across ages. Next came a second PCR, run for 7 to 11 cycles, which used a sample-barcoded 5' primer along with a J-beta primer mix. MiXCR was run by TCRdb on the 5' RACE reads, yielding one entry per CDR3 protein. The data show around 870,000 distinct CDR3 sequences, more than 25% seen once. Sequences were obtained from blood. These receptors were collected from a woman older than 75 in good health.

This clonotype showed up many times. This chain joins TRBV5-6 and TRBJ2-5; D might be TRBD2 (6 bases). Trimming removed 6 bases from V and 2 bases from J, with 14 bases in between. CDR1 is SGHDT, CDR2 YYEEEE, per germline. The CDR3 consists of 14 residues. CDR3 nucleotides: TGTGCCAGCATGGGGTCGGGGGTACAAGAGACCCAGTACTTC. Translation gives CASMGSGVQETQYF. Filled out from reference TRBV5-6 and TRBJ2-5, the complete variable domain reads DAGVTQSPTHLIKTRGQQVTLRCSPKSGHDTVSWYQQALGQGPQFIFQYYEEEERQRGNFPDRFSGHQFPNYSSELNVNALLLGDSALYLCASMGSGVQETQYFGPGTRLLVL.

This clonotype was seen at least ten times. The rearrangement joins TRBV6-5 to TRBJ1-2, with D hard to call. The V and J ends lost 5 bases and 1 base respectively, with 8 bases between them. The CDR3 has 13 amino acids. Germline V lookup: CDR1 MNHEY, CDR2 SVGAGI. DNA for the CDR3: TGTGCCAGCAGTGGCGGGAGTAACTATGGCTACACCTTC. Amino acid sequence: CASSGGSNYGYTF.

The chain employs TRBV5-8 and TRBJ1-5, with D possibly matching TRBD1 (6 bases). Germline V gene data show CDR1 as SGHTS and CDR2 as YDEGEE. This CDR3 region has 19 residues. V shed 4 bases and J shed 0 bases, with 23 bases lying between them. The CDR3 sequence: CASSQGFYWPYHSNQPQHF. Here the CDR3 DNA reads TGTGCCAGCAGCCAGGGGTTTTATTGGCCATACCATAGCAATCAGCCCCAGCATTTT.

The chain combines TRBV7-2 with TRBJ2-2; perhaps TRBD2 as D (6 bases). Trimming pared 3 bases from V and 3 bases from J, leaving 8 bases between. The CDR3 has 14 amino acids. Germline V gives CDR1 SGHTA, CDR2 FQGNSA. This CDR3 is CASSLGLYTGELFF. CDR3 DNA sequence: TGTGCCAGCAGCTTGGGACTGTACACCGGGGAGCTGTTTTTT.

V usage is TRBV5-1 and J usage is TRBJ1-2; D is undetermined. V was pared by 2 bases and J by 8 bases, with 13 bases between. CDR1 SGHRS and CDR2 YFSETQ come from the germline V gene. There are 13 residues in the CDR3. The CDR3 loop is CASSFGPSEGYTF. CDR3 DNA sequence: TGCGCCAGCAGCTTTGGACCCAGCGAGGGCTACACCTTC.

This clonotype has just a few counts. V gene TRBV6-2 or TRBV6-3 combines with J gene TRBJ1-1; maybe TRBD1 (5 bases). V was cut by 2 bases and J by 1 base, with 14 bases left in between. Germline values: CDR1 MNHEY, CDR2 SVGEGT. This CDR3 comprises 16 residues. The CDR3 DNA reads TGTGCCAGCAGTTACACAGCGGGACGTACGAACACTGAAGCTTTCTTT. Protein product: CASSYTAGRTNTEAFF.

This chain's CDR3 is CASRGSFSNTGELFF. CDR3 in DNA: TGCGCCAGCAGGGGGTCGTTCTCGAACACCGGGGAGCTGTTTTTT. The chain is built from TRBV10-2 and TRBJ2-2, with no clear D. V shed 6 bases and J shed 0 bases, with 11 bases lying between them. The CDR3 loop spans 15 amino acids. Per germline, CDR1 WSHSY and CDR2 SAAADI.

This clonotype has a count of ten or more. This sequence joins TRBV28 and TRBJ2-3; unclear D gene. From germline, CDR1 is MDHEN and CDR2 SYDVKM. The length of the CDR3 is 14 residues. The V end lost 6 bases, the J end lost 3 bases, and 13 bases lay between the germline ends. The CDR3 protein is CASRTQKSTDTQYF. For the CDR3, the DNA is TGTGCCAGCAGGACCCAAAAAAGTACAGATACGCAGTATTTT.

The genes are TRBV30 and TRBJ2-3; tentatively, D is TRBD2 (5 bases). CDR3 length: 13 residues. Trimming removed 4 bases from V and 4 bases from J, with 12 bases in between. CDR1 and CDR2 from the germline V gene are GTSNPN and SVGIG (reference sequence). In DNA form, the CDR3 reads TGTGCCTGGAATCCCACGGGATCAGATACGCAGTATTTT. It encodes CAWNPTGSDTQYF. Together with reference TRBV30 and TRBJ2-3, the CDR3 gives the full variable domain: SQTIHQWPATLVQPVGSPLSLECTVEGTSNPNLYWYRQAAGRGLQLLFYSVGIGQISSEVPQNLSASRPQDRQFILSSKKLLLSDSGFYLCAWNPTGSDTQYFGPGTRLTVL.

Worth noting for this clonotype: A much larger clone differs by one base, so this may be a read error. The chain carries TRBV7-2 and TRBJ1-6; D unresolved. Germline lookup yields CDR1 SGHTA and CDR2 FQGNSA. The CDR3 runs to 15 residues. The CDR3 region has the DNA TGTGCCGGCAGCTTATTAGGGAACGATAATTCACCCCTCCACTTT. Residues: CAGSLLGNDNSPLHF.

To note about this clonotype: Given a much more abundant clone one base away, this may be a read error. The genes are TRBV27 and TRBJ1-2, with unresolved D. Trimming cost V 5 bases and J 6 bases, with 16 bases left between them. The germline gives CDR1 MNHEY, CDR2 SMNVEV (reference sequence). The CDR3 has 14 residues. CDR3 coding DNA: TGTGCCAGCAGTCCCCGAGTTTATTGGGATGGCTACACCTTC. This sequence encodes CASSPRVYWDGYTF.

Ten or more counts support this clonotype. This rearrangement joins TRBV20-1 to TRBJ1-5, with D perhaps TRBD1 (5 bases). Trimming took 0 bases from V and 0 from J, leaving 18 bases between them. The CDR3 runs 18 residues. The germline CDR1 and CDR2 sequences are DFQATT and SNEGSKA (reference sequence). The CDR3 reads CSARDSPGLLYSNQPQHF. The CDR3 DNA reads TGCAGTGCTAGAGATTCTCCGGGACTTCTATATAGCAATCAGCCCCAGCATTTT.

This clonotype has a count of ten or more. The V gene is TRBV7-2, the J gene TRBJ2-7, with D possibly being TRBD2 (5 bases). The CDR3 runs to 13 residues. V was shortened by 4 bases and J by 5 bases, with 12 bases between the two germline ends. The germline V gene encodes CDR1 SGHTA and CDR2 FQGNSA. The CDR3 sequence: CASSSSWTDEQYF. For the CDR3, the DNA is TGTGCCAGCAGCTCCAGTTGGACTGACGAGCAGTACTTC.

The table lists this clonotype with many counts. This chain connects TRBV20-1 to TRBJ2-3, with D unclear. V was clipped by 0 bases and J by 2 bases, with 9 bases between them. Germline V CDR1 and CDR2: DFQATT, SNEGSKA (reference sequence). The CDR3 consists of 14 residues. The CDR3 nucleotides read TGCAGTGCTAGAGATTCTGCGGTCACAGATACGCAGTATTTT. Translating gives CSARDSAVTDTQYF.

As regards this clonotype: One end of the junction does not line up with germline, which may come from a read error. The CDR3 DNA reads TGTGCCAGCCGGAGCGGGGGGGGATTCAATGGGCAGTTCTTC. This gives the protein CASRSGGGFNGQFF. The chain is built from TRBV28 and TRBJ2-1; 10 bases align to TRBD2. CDR3 length equals 14 residues. Germline CDR1 and CDR2: MDHEN and SYDVKM.

The sample holds many counts of this clonotype. This chain uses TRBV29-1 with TRBJ2-4; D is undetermined. Germline loops: CDR1 SQVTM, CDR2 ANQGSEA. Trimming cost V 6 bases and J 0 bases, with 9 bases left between them. The CDR3 contains 13 residues. The CDR3 DNA follows: TGCAGCGTAAAACAACTAGCCAAAAACATTCAGTACTTC. This encodes CSVKQLAKNIQYF.

V and J are TRBV6-2 or TRBV6-3 and TRBJ1-1; D is possibly TRBD1 (6 bases). Germline-derived CDR1 and CDR2 are MNHEY and SVGEGT. Deletions cut 6 bases from V and 3 bases from J, with 17 bases between. The CDR3 totals 15 residues. The CDR3 sequence is CASRSFDRPYTEAFF. DNA of the CDR3: TGTGCCAGCAGGTCATTTGACAGGCCGTACACTGAAGCTTTCTTT.

Ten or more counts support this clonotype. The chain combines TRBV6-2 or TRBV6-3 with TRBJ2-7; 10 bases are a match to TRBD2. The last part of the DNA fits TRBJ2-5 better; the J call may be wrong. This CDR3 spans 15 amino acids. CDR1 and CDR2 (germline): MNHEY, SVGEGT. The CDR3: CASGSSGGRGKTQYF. CDR3 bases: TGTGCCAGCGGGTCTAGCGGGGGTCGCGGCAAGACCCAGTACTTC.

This clonotype has a count of ten or more. The chain carries TRBV7-9 and TRBJ2-1; the match to TRBD2 covers 9 bases. From germline, CDR1 is SEHNR and CDR2 FQNEAQ (reference sequence). The CDR3 is 17 residues long. The V gene end was trimmed by 4 bases and the J gene end by 0 bases; junction bases not matched to a gene: 7. The CDR3 is CASSSWRGGLSYNEQFF. Written as DNA, the CDR3 is TGTGCCAGCAGCTCCTGGCGGGGGGGTCTCTCCTACAATGAGCAGTTCTTC.

This CDR3 is CASSYRNRMSTEAFF. In DNA, the CDR3 is TGTGCCAGCAGTTACCGCAACAGGATGAGCACTGAAGCTTTCTTT. J is TRBJ1-1 and V is TRBV6-5; D possibly corresponds to TRBD1 (5 bases). This CDR3 comprises 15 residues. Between the trimmed V and J ends, which lost 2 bases and 4 bases, there was a span of 14 bases. The germline V gene encodes CDR1 MNHEY and CDR2 SVGAGI.

This clonotype occurred many times. The CDR3 region is CSASDTSRWGETQYF. In DNA, the CDR3 is TGCAGTGCTAGCGACACCTCCCGATGGGGGGAGACCCAGTACTTC. V usage is TRBV20-1 and J usage is TRBJ2-5; D may correspond to TRBD1 or TRBD2 (5 bases each). The CDR3 runs 15 residues. The ends were cut back, 3 bases at V and 5 bases at J, with 19 bases in the middle. Germline CDR1 is DFQATT and CDR2 is SNEGSKA (reference sequence).

The rearrangement links TRBV9 to TRBJ1-4; D unclear. CDR1 is SGDLS, CDR2 YYNGEE, per germline. Trimming removed 0 bases at V and 7 bases at J, with 28 bases between. There are 20 residues in the CDR3. CDR3 DNA: TGTGCCAGCAGCGTAGCTCGCGTCCGACTCCAACAGCAAGTTCTTGAAAAACTGTTTTTT. Translation: CASSVARVRLQQQVLEKLFF.

Concerning this clonotype itself: A much bigger clone sits one base away, suggesting this may be a read error. The V and J genes are TRBV11-2 and TRBJ2-5; D might be TRBD1 (6 bases). The CDR3 has 15 amino acids. Germline V CDR1 and CDR2: SGHAT, FQNNGV. The CDR3 spells CASSSPRGSREAQYF. The CDR3, as DNA: TGTGCCAGCAGCTCCCCCAGGGGTTCTCGAGAGGCCCAGTACTTC.

As for this clonotype: A much more abundant neighbour one base away suggests this may be a read error. The J gene is TRBJ2-3, the V gene TRBV7-2, with a tentative D call TRBD1 (5 bases). The germline V gene encodes CDR1 SGHTA and CDR2 FQGNSA. The CDR3 sequence is 16 residues long. CDR3 protein: CASNLTGQGGTDTQYF. The CDR3 coding sequence is TGTGCCAGCAACTTAACTGGGCAGGGTGGGACAGATACGCAGTATTTT.

This clonotype has a handful of counts. The CDR3 nucleotides are TGTGCCAGTAGTACCCAAGCGGGAGCTACAGATACGCAGTATTTT. It is translated as CASSTQAGATDTQYF. This chain joins TRBV19 and TRBJ2-3; 8 bases line up with TRBD2. The CDR3 length is 15 residues. The germline CDR1 and CDR2 sequences are LNHDA and SQIVND (reference sequence). V gave up 4 bases and J gave up 3 bases; unmatched junction bases: 6.